This TCR beta chain was obtained from a study of cytomegalovirus exposure and HLA in healthy donors. Overall study findings and caveats: A later examination showed that TCR association rates differed by HLA locus, with DRB1 most and HLA-C fewest. TCR beta chain V- and J-gene trimming was linked, in a later analysis, to a missense variant in DCLRE1C.

Note on this clone: What it recognizes is unknown.

At sampling all donors were nominally healthy, likely with unrecorded immune exposures. Researchers ran the PCR with 60 Vbeta and 13 Jbeta primers. Using immunoSEQ multiplex PCR, the repertoire was profiled, and TCRdb retains in-frame clones only, with some absent. The data hold under 200,000 clones, with around 69% observed a single time. The clonotype originates from a woman aged 25-40 years in good health and CMV-seronegative. The sequencing sample was made of PBMCs.

As DNA, the CDR3 is TGCGCCAGCAGCCTTCTGGCGGGGTTCTCTGGGGCCAACGTCCTGACTTTC. It is translated as CASSLLAGFSGANVLTF. The chain carries TRBV4-3 and TRBJ2-6; tentative D call: TRBD2 (6 bases). Trimming stripped 4 bases from V and 0 bases from J, with 13 bases between. The CDR3 has 17 amino acids. Germline V gene lookup returns CDR1 LGHNA and CDR2 YSLEER.